The entry below describes one TCR beta chain. The antigen this receptor binds is unknown. No much larger clone exists at a distance of one base, and base qualities are not known. The trial excluded patients who had a history of autoimmune disease or were on systemic immunosuppression. Peripheral blood for TCR sequencing was collected from all dose cohorts at baseline, on cycle 4 day 1, and on cycle 7 day 1. Samples came from an open-label, multicenter, first-in-human phase I dose-escalation trial of ivuxolimab. Adults with locally advanced or metastatic head and neck squamous cell, hepatocellular, melanoma or renal cell carcinoma were enrolled in the trial. Before TCR sequencing, CD4+ T cells and CD8+ T cells from peripheral blood were sorted into separate populations. For sequencing of the TCRbeta CDR3 region, genomic DNA was extracted from the sorted cells. TCRbeta CDR3 regions were sequenced using the immunoSEQ Assay. TCRdb carries this immuneACCESS record with in-frame sequences only. Its versions omit some clonotypes, under half of them owing to an unresolved V gene in the studies checked, with the rest unexplained. The sample table records approximately 30,000 clones; approximately 80% of these occur just once. The top ten constitute about 1.3% of the sample.

This specimen belongs to a study of OX40 agonist ivuxolimab in advanced cancers. Regarding the complete study: Ivuxolimab, which targeted the costimulatory receptor OX40 (CD134), was an agonistic, fully human IgG2 monoclonal antibody. Intravenous ivuxolimab was administered to patients every 2 weeks at six dose levels: 0.01, 0.1, 0.3, 1.5, 3 and 10 mg/kg. Of the roughly 54 patients in dose escalation, about 20 had hepatocellular carcinoma, approximately 15 had melanoma, 9 had renal cell carcinoma and 9 had head and neck cancer. Three dose-escalation patients achieved partial responses, one with hepatocellular carcinoma and two with cutaneous melanoma. Patients were allowed to have had prior anti-PD-1, anti-PD-L1 or anti-CTLA-4 therapy, and roughly 40% of the dose-escalation patients had been treated with checkpoint inhibitors. The dose-escalation cohort was approximately 83% male with a mean age of around 64 years, ranging from roughly 20 to 85. The monotherapy dose-escalation portion (N of about 57 patients) of the phase I ivuxolimab trial is reported in the paper. Peripheral TCRbeta sequencing aimed to test whether ivuxolimab altered TCR sequence diversity and caused clonal T-cell expansion. Study-wide conclusions, independent of this receptor: At doses from 0.1 to 3.0 mg/kg, clonal expansion was seen in both CD4+ and CD8+ blood T cells between baseline and week 6. Low levels of normalized T-cell clonal expansion were also seen in some patients who did not respond. Which antigens the clonally expanded peripheral T cells were specific for was not determined. On average, CD8+ T cells showed more expanded clones than CD4+ T cells after ivuxolimab. In partial responders in the 0.1-3.0 mg/kg groups, normalized peripheral clonal expansion was found to be among the lowest, especially among CD8+ T cells.

CDR1 LNHDA and CDR2 SQIVND are derived from the germline V gene (reference sequence). Between the V and J ends, shortened by 6 bases and 5 bases respectively, the junction contains 22 bases. Including the terminal cysteine and phenylalanine, the CDR3 comprises 16 residues. This entry keeps only the CDR3 DNA: 48 bases, framed from base 1. Recombination joined TRBV19 with TRBJ2-5, and the D gene may be TRBD2, 5 bases matching. The material sequenced was CD4+ or CD8+ T cells sorted from blood, taken in a trial of the OX40 agonist ivuxolimab. This receptor was identified in an adult with an advanced solid tumor such as melanoma, head and neck, liver or kidney cancer. CDR3 loop: CASRFTSGAGKETQYF. The base sequence is TGTGCCAGTAGGTTTACTAGTGGCGCTGGGAAGGAGACCCAGTACTTC.